A single sample gave rise to the 10 T cell receptor beta chains below, sequenced in a study of blood T cell repertoires in COVID-19. Assay: immunoSEQ multiplex PCR; the TCRdb copy retains only in-frame clones and omits some. The sample lists over 150,000 clones; 80% to 85% were seen once. The source material was peripheral blood. Every receptor here comes from a man in his 70s with active or convalescent COVID-19.

The chain combines TRBV16 with TRBJ1-1; TRBD1 matches at 7 bases. CDR3 size: 13 residues. CDR1 is KGHSY and CDR2 is FQNENV in the germline V gene. With 1 base clipped from V and 6 bases from J, the junction kept 2 bases outside the gene matches. CDR3 bases: TGTGCCAGCAGCCAATACCAGGGGGCTGAAGCTTTCTTT. Amino acid sequence: CASSQYQGAEAFF.

The chain couples TRBV10-2 to TRBJ1-1; D is undetermined. This CDR3 has 12 residues. The germline V and J ends were trimmed by 7 bases and 4 bases, with 10 bases remaining between them. Looked up from germline, CDR1 is WSHSY and CDR2 is SAAADI. CDR3 region: CASTLEATEAFF. DNA of the CDR3: TGCGCCAGCACCCTTGAGGCCACTGAAGCTTTCTTT.

This clone has just one count. The chain couples TRBV28 to TRBJ1-1, with no clear D. The CDR3 consists of 14 residues. V was clipped by 6 bases and J by 1 base, with 12 bases between them. Per the germline V gene, CDR1 is MDHEN and CDR2 is SYDVKM. CDR3 nucleotides: TGTGCCAGCAGCTCCCCGGGAGGGAACACTGAAGCTTTCTTT. Protein: CASSSPGGNTEAFF.

The chain couples TRBV5-1 to TRBJ2-2; TRBD1 matches 9 bases. CDR1 SGHRS and CDR2 YFSETQ come from the germline V gene. This CDR3 is built from 16 residues. Unmatched junction bases numbered 6, after V lost 3 bases and J lost 3 bases. Here the CDR3 reads CASSSGTGLDTGELFF. DNA of the CDR3: TGCGCCAGCAGCTCGGGGACAGGGTTGGACACCGGGGAGCTGTTTTTT.

This chain uses TRBV7-3 with TRBJ2-7; 7 nucleotides line up with TRBD2. V gave up 5 bases and J gave up 4 bases; unmatched junction bases: 11. The germline gives CDR1 SGHTA, CDR2 FQGTGA. This CDR3 region has 15 residues. Written as DNA, the CDR3 is TGTGCCAGCAGCGTCCTTGGCGGGGGTTCGTACGAGCAGTACTTC. It codes for CASSVLGGGSYEQYF.

V usage is TRBV5-6 and J usage is TRBJ2-6; D not certain. V was pared by 0 bases and J by 0 bases, with 16 bases between. Germline V gene lookup returns CDR1 SGHDT and CDR2 YYEEEE. The CDR3 has 19 amino acids. This CDR3 reads CASSLASQRVPSGANVLTF. The CDR3 bases are TGTGCCAGCAGCTTGGCGTCCCAGCGAGTCCCCTCTGGGGCCAACGTCCTGACTTTC. The entire variable domain, with the rest obtained from reference TRBV5-6 and TRBJ2-6, is as follows: DAGVTQSPTHLIKTRGQQVTLRCSPKSGHDTVSWYQQALGQGPQFIFQYYEEEERQRGNFPDRFSGHQFPNYSSELNVNALLLGDSALYLCASSLASQRVPSGANVLTFGAGSRLTVL.

The chain employs TRBV18 and TRBJ2-7; 9 nucleotides agree with TRBD1. The J segment lost 5 bases and the V segment lost 3 bases, leaving 14 bases of the junction unmatched. Germline V CDR1 and CDR2: KGHSH, LQKENI. The CDR3 sequence is 17 residues long. CDR3 DNA: TGTGCCAGCTCACCGACCCTCGGGACAGGGTCGATCGACGAGCAGTACTTC. Amino acids: CASSPTLGTGSIDEQYF.

This chain joins TRBV29-1 and TRBJ2-3; 13 nucleotides match TRBD2. CDR1 is SQVTM and CDR2 is ANQGSEA in the germline V gene. This CDR3 has 18 residues. The V gene end was trimmed by 3 bases and the J gene end by 0 bases; junction bases not matched to a gene: 9. The CDR3 reads CSVDRTSGRWTSTDTQYF. CDR3 DNA sequence: TGCAGCGTTGATCGGACTAGCGGGAGATGGACGAGCACAGATACGCAGTATTTT.

The chain links TRBV6-6 to TRBJ2-1, with TRBD2 identical over 10 bases. V was clipped by 10 bases and J by 4 bases; unmatched bases: 7. Germline lookup yields CDR1 MNHNY and CDR2 SVGAGI (reference sequence). There are 14 residues in the CDR3. The chain's CDR3 is CATQREGTYNEQFF. CDR3 nucleotides: TGTGCCACACAGCGGGAGGGAACTTACAATGAGCAGTTCTTC.

This clone was found a few times. The chain couples TRBV5-1 to TRBJ1-1; TRBD1 aligns across 7 bases. This CDR3 region has 16 residues. With V trimmed by 4 bases and J by 1 base, 10 bases remained unmatched. Germline loops: CDR1 SGHRS, CDR2 YFSETQ. The CDR3 nucleotides read TGCGCCAGCAGCCTCCTCCGGACAGGAAAGAACACTGAAGCTTTCTTT. Its protein product is CASSLLRTGKNTEAFF. The variable domain in full, completed from reference TRBV5-1 and TRBJ1-1, reads KAGVTQTPRYLIKTRGQQVTLSCSPISGHRSVSWYQQTPGQGLQFLFEYFSETQRNKGNFPGRFSGRQFSNSRSEMNVSTLELGDSALYLCASSLLRTGKNTEAFFGQGTRLTVV.